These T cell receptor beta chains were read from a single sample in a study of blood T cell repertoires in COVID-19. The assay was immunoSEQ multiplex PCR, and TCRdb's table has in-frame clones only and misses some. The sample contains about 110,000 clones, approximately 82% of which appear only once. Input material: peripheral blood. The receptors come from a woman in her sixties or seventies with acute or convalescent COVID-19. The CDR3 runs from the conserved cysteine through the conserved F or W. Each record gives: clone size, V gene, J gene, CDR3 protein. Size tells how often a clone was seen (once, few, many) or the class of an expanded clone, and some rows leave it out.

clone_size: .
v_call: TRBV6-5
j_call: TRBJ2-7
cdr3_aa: CASSYSGAAYEQYF

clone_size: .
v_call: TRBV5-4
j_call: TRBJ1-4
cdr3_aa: CASSPGQDTEKLFF

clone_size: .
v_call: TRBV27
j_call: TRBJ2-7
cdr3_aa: CASSLSPGQTYEQYF

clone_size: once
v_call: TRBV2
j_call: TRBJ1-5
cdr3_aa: CASSETGGSQPQHF

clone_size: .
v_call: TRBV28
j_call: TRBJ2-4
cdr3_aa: CASSEGQGRDIQYF

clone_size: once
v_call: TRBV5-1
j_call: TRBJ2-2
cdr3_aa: CASSPRSGDTGELFF

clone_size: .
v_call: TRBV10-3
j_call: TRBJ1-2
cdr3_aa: CAISAWTGLYGYTF

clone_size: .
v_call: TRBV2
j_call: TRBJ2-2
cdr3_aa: CATGGRAINTGELFF

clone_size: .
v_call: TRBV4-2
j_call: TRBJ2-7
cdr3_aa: CASSQERGRYEQYF

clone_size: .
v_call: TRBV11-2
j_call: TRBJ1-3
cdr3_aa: CASSFKESSGNTIYF

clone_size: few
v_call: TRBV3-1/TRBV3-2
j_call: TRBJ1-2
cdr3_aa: CASSQGLSQGVGGYTF

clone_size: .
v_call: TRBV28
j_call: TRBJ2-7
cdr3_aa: CASSFASGYYEQYF

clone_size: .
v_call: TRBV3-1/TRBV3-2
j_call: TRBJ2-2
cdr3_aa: CASSQTGLNTGELFF

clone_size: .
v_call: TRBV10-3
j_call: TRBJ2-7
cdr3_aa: CAISEGGRDEQYF

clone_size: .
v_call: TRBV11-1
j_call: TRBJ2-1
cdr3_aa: CASSPEGTMLNEQFF

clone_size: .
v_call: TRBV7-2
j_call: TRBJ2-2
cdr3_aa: CASSFKAANTGELFF

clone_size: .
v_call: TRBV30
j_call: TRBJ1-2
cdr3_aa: CAWMGQGGAANYGYTF

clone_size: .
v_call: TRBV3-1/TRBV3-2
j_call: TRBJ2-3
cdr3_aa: CASSPPGQGTDTQYF

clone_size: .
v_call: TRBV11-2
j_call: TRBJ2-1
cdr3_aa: CASSLDLAGHNEQFF

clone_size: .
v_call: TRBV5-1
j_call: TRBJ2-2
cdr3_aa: CASSLQGLDTGELFF

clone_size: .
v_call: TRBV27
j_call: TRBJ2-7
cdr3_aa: CASSLQLNYEQYF

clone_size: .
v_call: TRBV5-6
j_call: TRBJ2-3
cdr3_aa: CASSPEAGVWTIDTQYF

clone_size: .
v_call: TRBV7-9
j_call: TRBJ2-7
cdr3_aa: CASSFGLAGFYEQYF

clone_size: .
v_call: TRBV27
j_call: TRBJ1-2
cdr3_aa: CASSLEANYGYTF

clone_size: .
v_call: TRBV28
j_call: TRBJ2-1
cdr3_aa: CASSGGASVSYNEQFF

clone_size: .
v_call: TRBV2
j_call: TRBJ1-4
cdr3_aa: CASSWWTGQSVTNEKLFF

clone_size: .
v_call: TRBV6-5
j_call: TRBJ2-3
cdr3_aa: CASSYTGSSTDTQYF

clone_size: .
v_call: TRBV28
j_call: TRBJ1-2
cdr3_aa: CASSKHRGLVSGYTF

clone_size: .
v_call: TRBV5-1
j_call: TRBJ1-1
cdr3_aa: CASSLANRGVTEAFF

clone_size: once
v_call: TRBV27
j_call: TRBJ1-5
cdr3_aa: CACGGGYSNQPQHF

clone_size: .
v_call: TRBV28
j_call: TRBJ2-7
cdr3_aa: CASSSPEGTGSYEQYF

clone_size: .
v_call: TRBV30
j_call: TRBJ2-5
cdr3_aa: CAWSGGTSGRSQETQYF

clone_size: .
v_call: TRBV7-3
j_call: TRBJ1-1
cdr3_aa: CASSFQGGDTEAFF

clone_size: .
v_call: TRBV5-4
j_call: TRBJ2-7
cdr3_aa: CASSSPLGSSYEQYF

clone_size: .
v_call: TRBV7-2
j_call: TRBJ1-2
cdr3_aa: CASSPEGQNYGYTF

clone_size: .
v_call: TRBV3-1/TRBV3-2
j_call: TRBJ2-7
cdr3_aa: CASSRAGDSGEQYF

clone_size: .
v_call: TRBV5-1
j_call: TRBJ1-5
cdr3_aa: CASSPGPNQPQHF

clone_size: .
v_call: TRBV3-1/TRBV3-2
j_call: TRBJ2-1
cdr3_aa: CASSQGASGSAPYNEQFF

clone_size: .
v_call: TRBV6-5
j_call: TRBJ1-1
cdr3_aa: CASKVTAVMNTEAFF

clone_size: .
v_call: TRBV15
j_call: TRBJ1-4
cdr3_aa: CATSRSGTGFNEKLFF

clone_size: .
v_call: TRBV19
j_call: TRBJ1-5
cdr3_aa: CASSPDINQPQHF

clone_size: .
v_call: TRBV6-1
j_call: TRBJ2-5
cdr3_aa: CASSEGGRPETQYF

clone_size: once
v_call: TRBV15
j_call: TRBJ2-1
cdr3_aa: CATSRATGELYNEQFF

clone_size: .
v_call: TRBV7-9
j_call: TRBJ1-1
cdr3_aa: CASSLVEKDTEAFF

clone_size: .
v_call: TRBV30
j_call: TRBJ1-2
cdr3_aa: CAWDRGFSHRGYTF

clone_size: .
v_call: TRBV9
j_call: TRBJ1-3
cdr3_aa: CASSVTGVGAGNTIYF

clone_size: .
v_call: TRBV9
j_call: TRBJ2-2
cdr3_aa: CASGMKPSGGKNTGELFF

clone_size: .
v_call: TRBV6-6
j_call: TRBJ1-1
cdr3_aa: CASSNRGNTEAFF

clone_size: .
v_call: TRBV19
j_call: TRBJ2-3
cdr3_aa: CASSISSMSGGRTDTQYF

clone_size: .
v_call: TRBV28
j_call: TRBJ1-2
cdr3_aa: CASRLPGQGLYGYTF

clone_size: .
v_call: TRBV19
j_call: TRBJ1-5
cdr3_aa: CASSNEPDSLAQHF

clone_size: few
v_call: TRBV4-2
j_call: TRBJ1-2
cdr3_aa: CASSQGWGTEGYTF